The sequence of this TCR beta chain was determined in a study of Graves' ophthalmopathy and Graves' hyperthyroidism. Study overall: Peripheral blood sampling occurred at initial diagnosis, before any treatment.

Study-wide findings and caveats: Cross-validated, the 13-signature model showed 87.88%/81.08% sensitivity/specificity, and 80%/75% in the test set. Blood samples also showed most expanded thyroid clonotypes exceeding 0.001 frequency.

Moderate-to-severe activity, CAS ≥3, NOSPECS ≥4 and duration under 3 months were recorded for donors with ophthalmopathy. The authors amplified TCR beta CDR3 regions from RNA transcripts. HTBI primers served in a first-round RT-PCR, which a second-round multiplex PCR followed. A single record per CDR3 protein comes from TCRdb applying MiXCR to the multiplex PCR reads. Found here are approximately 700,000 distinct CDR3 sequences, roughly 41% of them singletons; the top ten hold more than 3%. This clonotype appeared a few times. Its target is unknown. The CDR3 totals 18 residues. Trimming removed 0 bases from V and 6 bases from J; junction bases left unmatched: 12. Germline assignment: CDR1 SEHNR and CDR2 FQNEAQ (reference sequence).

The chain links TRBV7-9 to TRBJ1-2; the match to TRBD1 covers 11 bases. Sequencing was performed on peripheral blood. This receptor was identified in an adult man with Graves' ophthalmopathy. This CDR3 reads CASSLAPRGQGAQDGYTF. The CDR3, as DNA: TGTGCCAGCAGCTTAGCCCCGAGAGGACAGGGGGCGCAGGATGGCTACACCTTC.